These T cell receptor beta chains were read from a single sample in a study of spatial heterogeneity in lung cancer. MiXCR, applied by TCRdb to the 5' RACE reads, yields one record per CDR3 protein. The sample holds about 23,000 distinct CDR3 sequences, less than 3.5% seen once. Here the sequenced sample was PBMCs, taken at surgery. All receptors come from a female donor with early-stage non-small cell lung cancer. Both conserved end residues are part of each CDR3. The order of the fields is CDR3 length, D gene, J gene, clone size, V gene, CDR3 protein, CDR3 DNA. D genes are given only for firm matches. Clone size is given for some rows only: seen once, a few or many times, or a class if the clone is expanded.

cdr3_length: 12; d_call: NA; j_call: TRBJ2-7; clone_size: many; v_call: TRBV20-1; cdr3_aa: CSARAGQSEQYF; cdr3_nt: TGCAGTGCTAGGGCGGGACAAAGCGAGCAGTACTTC
cdr3_length: 12; d_call: TRBD2; j_call: TRBJ2-7; clone_size: many; v_call: TRBV12-3/TRBV12-4; cdr3_aa: CASSLRGGYQYF; cdr3_nt: TGTGCCAGCAGTTTGCGGGGGGGTTACCAGTACTTC
cdr3_length: 15; d_call: NA; j_call: TRBJ1-5; clone_size: many; v_call: TRBV10-3; cdr3_aa: CAISASITGNQPQHF; cdr3_nt: TGTGCCATCAGTGCGTCAATAACAGGCAATCAGCCCCAGCATTTT
cdr3_length: 13; d_call: NA; j_call: TRBJ1-4; clone_size: many; v_call: TRBV7-2; cdr3_aa: CASSRGTNEKLFF; cdr3_nt: TGTGCCAGCAGCAGAGGGACTAATGAAAAACTGTTTTTT
cdr3_length: 15; d_call: NA; j_call: TRBJ1-2; clone_size: NA; v_call: TRBV12-3/TRBV12-4; cdr3_aa: CASSSNNPGDYGYTF; cdr3_nt: TGTGCCAGCAGTTCCAATAACCCGGGAGACTATGGCTACACCTTC
cdr3_length: 12; d_call: TRBD1; j_call: TRBJ2-3; clone_size: many; v_call: TRBV24-1; cdr3_aa: CATSRTGRVEYF; cdr3_nt: TGTGCCACCAGCCGGACAGGCCGAGTGGAGTATTTT
cdr3_length: 14; d_call: TRBD1; j_call: TRBJ2-7; clone_size: few; v_call: TRBV7-2; cdr3_aa: CASSRDRASYEQYF; cdr3_nt: TGTGCCAGCAGCCGGGACAGGGCAAGCTACGAGCAGTACTTC
cdr3_length: 14; d_call: NA; j_call: TRBJ1-5; clone_size: many; v_call: TRBV9; cdr3_aa: CASSGRGSNQPQHF; cdr3_nt: TGTGCCAGCAGCGGTCGAGGCAGCAATCAGCCCCAGCATTTT
cdr3_length: 15; d_call: TRBD2; j_call: TRBJ2-1; clone_size: many; v_call: TRBV12-3/TRBV12-4; cdr3_aa: CASSLRPSGYNEQFF; cdr3_nt: TGTGCCAGCAGTTTACGCCCTAGCGGCTACAATGAGCAGTTCTTC
cdr3_length: 17; d_call: TRBD2; j_call: TRBJ2-1; clone_size: many; v_call: TRBV12-3/TRBV12-4; cdr3_aa: CASSLKGSGRAYNEQFF; cdr3_nt: TGTGCCAGCAGTTTAAAGGGTAGCGGGAGAGCCTACAATGAGCAGTTCTTC
cdr3_length: 15; d_call: TRBD1; j_call: TRBJ2-7; clone_size: many; v_call: TRBV16; cdr3_aa: CASSLRLEDRGGQYF; cdr3_nt: TGTGCCAGCAGCCTCCGCCTCGAGGACAGGGGTGGGCAGTACTTC
cdr3_length: 13; d_call: NA; j_call: TRBJ2-7; clone_size: many; v_call: TRBV7-3; cdr3_aa: CASSFPGTGVQYF; cdr3_nt: TGTGCCAGCAGCTTCCCCGGGACCGGCGTACAGTACTTC
cdr3_length: 19; d_call: TRBD2; j_call: TRBJ2-1; clone_size: many; v_call: TRBV18; cdr3_aa: CASSPTRTSGFSSYNEQFF; cdr3_nt: TGTGCCAGCTCACCGACCCGGACTAGCGGGTTTAGCTCCTACAATGAGCAGTTCTTC
cdr3_length: 15; d_call: TRBD2; j_call: TRBJ2-3; clone_size: many; v_call: TRBV11-2; cdr3_aa: CASSFSRGGTDTQYF; cdr3_nt: TGTGCCAGCAGCTTTTCCCGGGGGGGGACAGATACGCAGTATTTT
cdr3_length: 15; d_call: TRBD1; j_call: TRBJ2-1; clone_size: many; v_call: TRBV7-8; cdr3_aa: CASSADRGGHNEQFF; cdr3_nt: TGTGCCAGCAGTGCGGACAGGGGAGGTCACAATGAGCAGTTCTTC
cdr3_length: 13; d_call: NA; j_call: TRBJ2-5; clone_size: many; v_call: TRBV3-1; cdr3_aa: CASSPTWEETQYF; cdr3_nt: TGTGCCAGCAGCCCGACTTGGGAAGAGACCCAGTACTTC
cdr3_length: 13; d_call: NA; j_call: TRBJ1-2; clone_size: many; v_call: TRBV7-2; cdr3_aa: CASSRDGAYGYTF; cdr3_nt: TGTGCCAGCAGCCGAGACGGAGCCTATGGCTACACCTTC
cdr3_length: 14; d_call: NA; j_call: TRBJ1-1; clone_size: many; v_call: TRBV5-1; cdr3_aa: CASSLDRLGTEAFF; cdr3_nt: TGCGCCAGCAGCTTAGACAGGTTGGGCACTGAAGCTTTCTTT
cdr3_length: 15; d_call: TRBD2; j_call: TRBJ2-2; clone_size: many; v_call: TRBV2; cdr3_aa: CASRSGTRWTGELFF; cdr3_nt: TGTGCCAGCAGATCCGGGACTAGGTGGACCGGGGAGCTGTTTTTT
cdr3_length: 15; d_call: NA; j_call: TRBJ2-3; clone_size: many; v_call: TRBV5-4; cdr3_aa: CASSLDGGGTDTQYF; cdr3_nt: TGTGCCAGCAGCTTGGACGGGGGAGGCACAGATACGCAGTATTTT
cdr3_length: 16; d_call: NA; j_call: TRBJ2-6; clone_size: many; v_call: TRBV9; cdr3_aa: CASSVGRVPGANVLTF; cdr3_nt: TGTGCCAGCAGCGTAGGGAGGGTACCTGGGGCCAACGTCCTGACTTTC
cdr3_length: 18; d_call: TRBD1; j_call: TRBJ2-5; clone_size: many; v_call: TRBV7-9; cdr3_aa: CASSLWGNRDRARETQYF; cdr3_nt: TGTGCCAGCAGCTTATGGGGAAACCGGGACAGGGCCCGAGAGACCCAGTACTTC
cdr3_length: 14; d_call: NA; j_call: TRBJ2-4; clone_size: many; v_call: TRBV11-2; cdr3_aa: CASSPPMAKNIQYF; cdr3_nt: TGTGCCAGCAGCCCCCCTATGGCCAAAAACATTCAGTACTTC
cdr3_length: 14; d_call: NA; j_call: TRBJ1-1; clone_size: many; v_call: TRBV6-1; cdr3_aa: CASSEGVGRTEAFF; cdr3_nt: TGTGCCAGCAGTGAAGGGGTAGGGAGGACTGAAGCTTTCTTT
cdr3_length: 14; d_call: TRBD1; j_call: TRBJ2-7; clone_size: many; v_call: TRBV28; cdr3_aa: CASSFGRGYYEQYF; cdr3_nt: TGTGCCAGCAGTTTCGGCAGGGGGTACTACGAGCAGTACTTC
cdr3_length: 14; d_call: TRBD1; j_call: TRBJ1-1; clone_size: many; v_call: TRBV6-5; cdr3_aa: CASRLGQGNTEAFF; cdr3_nt: TGTGCCAGCAGACTGGGACAGGGAAACACTGAAGCTTTCTTT
cdr3_length: 14; d_call: NA; j_call: TRBJ1-1; clone_size: many; v_call: TRBV18; cdr3_aa: CASSPPFKPTEAFF; cdr3_nt: TGTGCCAGCTCACCCCCCTTTAAGCCCACTGAAGCTTTCTTT
cdr3_length: 15; d_call: NA; j_call: TRBJ2-5; clone_size: few; v_call: TRBV27; cdr3_aa: CASSLSIQDEETQYF; cdr3_nt: TGTGCCAGCAGTTTATCCATACAGGACGAAGAGACCCAGTACTTC
cdr3_length: 16; d_call: NA; j_call: TRBJ2-3; clone_size: many; v_call: TRBV2; cdr3_aa: CASKQSSGERTDTQYF; cdr3_nt: TGTGCCAGTAAGCAGAGTTCTGGGGAGAGAACAGATACGCAGTATTTT
cdr3_length: 15; d_call: NA; j_call: TRBJ2-7; clone_size: many; v_call: TRBV4-2; cdr3_aa: CASSQDSGKSYEQYF; cdr3_nt: TGTGCCAGCAGCCAAGATTCGGGCAAGTCCTACGAGCAGTACTTC
cdr3_length: 14; d_call: NA; j_call: TRBJ1-3; clone_size: many; v_call: TRBV7-9; cdr3_aa: CASHLESSGNTIYF; cdr3_nt: TGTGCCAGCCACCTGGAGAGCTCTGGAAACACCATATATTTT
cdr3_length: 15; d_call: TRBD2; j_call: TRBJ2-3; clone_size: many; v_call: TRBV9; cdr3_aa: CASKAGGPDSDTQYF; cdr3_nt: TGTGCCAGCAAAGCGGGAGGCCCAGATTCAGATACGCAGTATTTT